The 9 T cell receptor beta chains below were found in one sample sequenced in a study of cytotoxic CD8 clonotypes in ibrutinib-treated CLL. Sequencing used immunoSEQ multiplex PCR; TCRdb keeps in-frame clones, though not all of them. The data contain around 300,000 clones, roughly 85% of them singletons. Here the sequenced sample was PBMCs, taken before ibrutinib treatment. Receptors were obtained from a human donor with chronic lymphocytic leukemia.

The V and J genes are TRBV6-6 and TRBJ1-1; the match to TRBD1 covers 7 bases. This CDR3 spans 15 amino acids. In germline, CDR1 is MNHNY, CDR2 SVGAGI (reference sequence). V was pared by 2 bases and J by 6 bases, with 9 bases of the junction left unmatched. The CDR3 sequence is CASSYGGGSQAEAFF. The CDR3 coding sequence is TGTGCCAGCAGTTACGGAGGGGGCAGTCAAGCTGAAGCTTTCTTT.

V gene TRBV19 combines with J gene TRBJ1-4; no definite D call. Between the trimmed V and J ends, which lost 5 bases and 6 bases, there was a span of 19 bases. This CDR3 has 16 amino acids. Germline V gene lookup returns CDR1 LNHDA and CDR2 SQIVND (reference sequence). The chain's CDR3 is CASSQARARLDEKLFF. The DNA of the CDR3 is TGTGCCAGTAGTCAAGCACGGGCCCGTTTGGATGAAAAACTGTTTTTT.

The table lists this clone with a count of one. The chain employs TRBV28 and TRBJ1-2, with a tentative D call TRBD1 (5 bases). Germline lookup yields CDR1 MDHEN and CDR2 SYDVKM. Deletions cut 5 bases from V and 6 bases from J, with 16 bases between. The CDR3 runs 14 residues. The CDR3 DNA follows: TGTGCCAGCAGTCGCCTCGGGACCAGAGATGGCTACACCTTC. Translating gives CASSRLGTRDGYTF.

This rearrangement joins TRBV2 to TRBJ1-2; 7 positions match TRBD1. The J segment lost 6 bases and the V segment lost 3 bases, leaving 4 bases of the junction unmatched. The germline V gene encodes CDR1 SNHLY and CDR2 FYNNEI. The CDR3 length is 13 residues. The CDR3 here is CASSEEQGHGYTF. CDR3 nucleotide sequence: TGTGCCAGCAGTGAGGAACAGGGGCATGGCTACACCTTC.

The V and J genes are TRBV19 and TRBJ2-7; D is uncertain. The germline CDR1 and CDR2 sequences are LNHDA and SQIVND (reference sequence). The CDR3 consists of 13 residues. Between the trimmed V and J ends, which lost 4 bases and 3 bases, there was a span of 10 bases. The CDR3 DNA follows: TGTGCCAGTAGTACAGGTCAGAACTACGAGCAGTACTTC. Encoded protein: CASSTGQNYEQYF. Using reference TRBV19 and TRBJ2-7 for the parts outside the CDR3, the full variable domain is DGGITQSPKYLFRKEGQNVTLSCEQNLNHDAMYWYRQDPGQGLRLIYYSQIVNDFQKGDIAEGYSVSREKKESFPLTVTSAQKNPTAFYLCASSTGQNYEQYFGPGTRLTVT.

The chain joins TRBV27 to TRBJ1-1; D may be TRBD1 (6 bases). CDR3 size: 14 residues. V lost 3 bases to trimming and J lost 4 bases, with 12 bases between them. The germline CDR1 and CDR2 sequences are MNHEY and SMNVEV (reference sequence). The CDR3 nucleotides are TGTGCCAGCAGTTTGGGGGGGCTTCGCACTGAAGCTTTCTTT. Protein product: CASSLGGLRTEAFF.

This clone turned up a few times. This rearrangement joins TRBV19 to TRBJ2-2, with D perhaps assigned TRBD1 or TRBD2 (5 bases each). Germline V gene lookup returns CDR1 LNHDA and CDR2 SQIVND (reference sequence). The CDR3 covers 13 residues. Between the trimmed V and J ends, which lost 4 bases and 6 bases, there was a span of 9 bases. The CDR3 DNA follows: TGTGCCAGTAGTAGGCAGGGAGCCGGGGAGCTGTTTTTT. Translating it yields CASSRQGAGELFF. Together with reference TRBV19 and TRBJ2-2, the CDR3 gives the full variable domain: DGGITQSPKYLFRKEGQNVTLSCEQNLNHDAMYWYRQDPGQGLRLIYYSQIVNDFQKGDIAEGYSVSREKKESFPLTVTSAQKNPTAFYLCASSRQGAGELFFGEGSRLTVL.

This clone occurred a few times. This rearrangement joins TRBV30 to TRBJ1-1, with a possible D match to TRBD1 (6 bases). CDR1 and CDR2 (germline): GTSNPN, SVGIG (reference sequence). V gave up 3 bases and J gave up 5 bases, with 13 bases separating them. There are 13 residues in the CDR3. The CDR3 DNA follows: TGTGCCTGGAGAATTACAGGGAGGACTGAAGCTTTCTTT. It translates to CAWRITGRTEAFF.

V usage is TRBV10-1 and J usage is TRBJ2-7; the D is unclear. The CDR3 consists of 13 residues. Trimming removed 8 bases from V and 1 base from J, with 12 bases in between. CDR1 and CDR2 (germline): WNHNN, SYGVQD (reference sequence). Here the CDR3 reads CASLPCLSYEQYF. In DNA, the CDR3 is TGCGCCAGCCTCCCCTGCTTATCCTACGAGCAGTACTTC.